A selection of T cell receptor beta chains follows, all from one sample in a study of OX40 agonist ivuxolimab in advanced cancers. The protocol was immunoSEQ multiplex PCR, while the TCRdb copy is restricted to in-frame clones and leaves out a portion. The sample holds about 80,000 clones, 65% to 90% seen once. Sequencing was performed on CD4+ or CD8+ T cells sorted from blood, taken in a trial of the OX40 agonist ivuxolimab. The receptors come from an adult with an advanced solid tumor such as melanoma, head and neck, liver or kidney cancer. CDR3s include the opening cysteine and the closing phenylalanine or tryptophan. The D gene is left open where the match is weak. The listing skips clone size in some rows; elsewhere it reads once, few, many or a size class.

once	TRBD2	TRBJ2-3	TRBV5-4	CASSTPGTSGSRQYF	TGTGCCAGCAGCACTCCTGGGACTAGCGGGAGTCGGCAGTATTTT
.	.	TRBJ1-1	TRBV5-1	CASSLTGANTEAFF	TGCGCCAGCAGCTTGACAGGAGCGAACACTGAAGCTTTCTTT
once	TRBD1	TRBJ1-1	TRBV5-1	CASSTRTGAIMNTEAFF	TGCGCCAGCAGCACCAGGACAGGGGCGATCATGAACACTGAAGCTTTCTTT
.	.	TRBJ2-2	TRBV27	CASSSLGQLYTGELFF	TGTGCCAGCAGCTCACTCGGACAGCTGTACACCGGGGAGCTGTTTTTT
once	.	TRBJ1-6	TRBV4-3	CASSQAWNSPLHF	TGCGCCAGCAGCCAAGCCTGGAATTCACCCCTCCACTTT
.	.	TRBJ1-3	TRBV6-5	CASTRLGGGNTIYF	TGTGCCAGCACTCGATTGGGGGGTGGAAACACCATATATTTT
.	.	TRBJ1-5	TRBV28	CASSSTIGNQPQHF	TGTGCCAGCAGTTCAACCATTGGGAATCAGCCCCAGCATTTT
few	TRBD1	TRBJ1-2	TRBV7-2	CASSSPGTVYSGYTF	TGTGCCAGCAGCTCGCCCGGGACAGTTTACTCTGGCTACACCTTC
.	TRBD1	TRBJ1-3	TRBV28	CASSPPGQGSGNTIYF	TGTGCCAGCAGCCCCCCCGGACAGGGGTCTGGAAACACCATATATTTT
.	.	TRBJ2-5	TRBV29-1	CSVVSGQETQYF	TGCAGCGTTGTCTCGGGGCAAGAGACCCAGTACTTC
.	.	TRBJ1-2	TRBV28	CASSLGPRYTF	TGTGCCAGCAGTTTGGGCCCCCGCTACACCTTC
.	.	TRBJ1-4	TRBV29-1	CSVDSPTNEKLFF	TGCAGCGTTGATAGCCCAACTAATGAAAAACTGTTTTTT
.	TRBD1	TRBJ2-6	TRBV28	CASKTGHLGANVLTF	TGTGCCAGCAAGACAGGGCACCTGGGGGCCAACGTCCTGACTTTC
.	.	TRBJ2-3	TRBV5-1	CASSPLGDTQYF	TGCGCCAGCAGCCCCCTCGGGGATACGCAGTATTTT
.	.	TRBJ1-2	TRBV4-3	CASSQAGGAGYGYTF	TGCGCCAGCAGCCAAGCTGGGGGGGCGGGCTATGGCTACACCTTC
few	.	TRBJ2-6	TRBV5-5	CASSGGPLSGANVLTF	TGTGCCAGCAGCGGGGGACCCCTCTCTGGGGCCAACGTCCTGACTTTC